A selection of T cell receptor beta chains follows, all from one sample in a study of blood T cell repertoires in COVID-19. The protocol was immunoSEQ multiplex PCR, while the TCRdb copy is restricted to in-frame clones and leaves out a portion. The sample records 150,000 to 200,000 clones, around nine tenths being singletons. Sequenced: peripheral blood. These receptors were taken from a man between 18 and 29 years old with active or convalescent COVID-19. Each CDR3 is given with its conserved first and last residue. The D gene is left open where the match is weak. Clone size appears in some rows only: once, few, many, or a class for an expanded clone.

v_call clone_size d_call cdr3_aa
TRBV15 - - CATSRPGGNTEAFF
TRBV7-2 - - CASSLARDWGNTIYF
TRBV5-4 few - CASKTEYNSPLHF
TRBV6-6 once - CASSYPRGEVDTQYF
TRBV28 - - CASSLFRGLGTEAFF
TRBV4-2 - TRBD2 CASSQVGLADYNEQFF
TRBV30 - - CAWSQNQGLEQYF
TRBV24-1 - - CATSDGGAQNNEQFF
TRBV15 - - CATSGTTYGYTF
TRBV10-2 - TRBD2 CASRDLAGTFTDTQYF
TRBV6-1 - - CASSEEEGGVAFF
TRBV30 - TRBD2 CAWSPGLAGEDEQYF
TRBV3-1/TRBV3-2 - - CASSPSGGYSGANVLTF
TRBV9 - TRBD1 CASSARQGANTEAFF
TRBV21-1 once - CASSPPGGDQKETQYF
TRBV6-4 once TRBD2 CASSDGASSGGAGLEQFF
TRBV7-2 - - CASSLRQSLSNSPLHF
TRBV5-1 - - CASSLKLDTEAFF
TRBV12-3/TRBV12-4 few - CASTLDRNYGYTF
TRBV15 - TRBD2 CATSRDGGGRWTGELFF
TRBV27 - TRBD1 CASSSAGTGGSPLHF
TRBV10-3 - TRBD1 CAISAVRDSSYEQYF
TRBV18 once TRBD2 CASSPGLEDEQYF
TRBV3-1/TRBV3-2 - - CASSQETRNTEAFF
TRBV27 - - CASSPSGNVGTQYF
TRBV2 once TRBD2 CARSGGVGEQYF
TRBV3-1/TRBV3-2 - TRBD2 CASSPGGGKTDTQYF
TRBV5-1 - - CASSLEGVVGSPLHF
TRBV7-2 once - CASSLERGRYEQYF
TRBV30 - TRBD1 CAWNKWQGGFMNTEAFF
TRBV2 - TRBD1 CASSGTGGKDQPQHF
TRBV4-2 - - CASSQVMGPSSGNTIYF
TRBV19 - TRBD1 CASSMTRGEVGQPQHF
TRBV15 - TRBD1 CATSRDKGTGGYNEQFF
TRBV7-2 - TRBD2 CASRFPGTSGGDNTQYF
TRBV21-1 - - CASSPTSGSGELFF
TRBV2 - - CASSEAGTNYEQYF
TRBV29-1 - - CSVAGGNTGELFF
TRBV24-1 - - CATSDEDSGGGYTF
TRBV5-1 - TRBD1 CASSSGTGTDTQYF
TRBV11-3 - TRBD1 CASSRFGGTGDLYEQYF
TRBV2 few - CASRDLTYNEQFF
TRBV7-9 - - CASSLGSNTEAFF
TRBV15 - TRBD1 CAPHHRGGAMNTEAFF
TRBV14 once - CASSQVRETQYF
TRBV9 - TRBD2 CASSAEGRRGETQYF
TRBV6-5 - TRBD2 CASSPLAGGSSEQYF
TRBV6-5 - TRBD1 CASSRQGDSNQPQHF
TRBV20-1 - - CSASQGDTEAFF
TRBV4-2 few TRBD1 CASSRETGATNEKLFF